This TCR beta chain was sequenced for a study of Graves' ophthalmopathy and Graves' hyperthyroidism. Regarding the study as a whole: Sensitivity reached roughly 71% and specificity approximately 78% when the model predicted ophthalmopathy progression.

V dropped 3 bases and J dropped 5; count of bases not matched to a gene: 15. CDR1 is KGHSH, CDR2 LQKENI, per germline. CDR3 size: 17 residues. Transcripts of RNA were the source for amplifying TCR beta CDR3 regions. An initial RT-PCR round employing HTBI primers preceded a second-round multiplex PCR. TCRdb reprocessed the multiplex PCR reads with MiXCR, giving one entry per CDR3 protein. The sample has a few hundred thousand distinct CDR3 sequences; 15% are singletons. Patients were excluded if they had other autoimmune diseases or uncontrolled infections, and likewise if pregnancy or lactation applied. Comments on this clonotype: Its antigen is not identified.

The receptor was derived from a woman under 30 with stable Graves' hyperthyroidism. The specimen was peripheral blood. This chain links TRBV18 with TRBJ1-1, with TRBD1 identical over 7 bases. CDR3: CASSPAPPRQGGTEAFF. The CDR3 nucleotides are TGTGCCAGCTCACCCGCCCCCCCGAGACAGGGAGGTACTGAAGCTTTCTTT.